These T cell receptor beta chains were read from a single sample in a study of blood T cell repertoires in COVID-19. Method: immunoSEQ multiplex PCR; TCRdb's copy keeps in-frame clones and lacks some. The table lists about 150,000 clones, about 89% of them singletons. The sample comprised peripheral blood. The receptor set was obtained from a man between 45 and 60 years old with acute or convalescent COVID-19. Both conserved end residues are part of each CDR3. The D gene is left open where the match is weak. Not all rows give a size; the values are once, few, many and, for expanded clones, a class.

D gene: TRBD1
J gene: TRBJ2-1
clone size: -
V gene: TRBV4-1
CDR3 protein: CASSQEDRGFEQFF
CDR3 DNA: TGCGCCAGCAGCCAAGAGGACAGGGGTTTTGAGCAGTTCTTC

D gene: TRBD2
J gene: TRBJ2-1
clone size: -
V gene: TRBV3-1/TRBV3-2
CDR3 protein: CASSQARTSTNEQFF
CDR3 DNA: TGTGCCAGCAGCCAGGCCCGGACTAGCACCAATGAGCAGTTCTTC

D gene: TRBD2
J gene: TRBJ2-7
clone size: once
V gene: TRBV19
CDR3 protein: CASRRTLAGEQYF
CDR3 DNA: TGTGCCAGTAGGCGAACACTAGCGGGAGAGCAGTACTTC

D gene: -
J gene: TRBJ1-4
clone size: -
V gene: TRBV19
CDR3 protein: CASSISMGLNEKLFF
CDR3 DNA: TGTGCCAGTAGTATTTCGATGGGACTTAATGAAAAACTGTTTTTT

D gene: -
J gene: TRBJ1-4
clone size: -
V gene: TRBV6-4
CDR3 protein: CASSDGTTFTTNEKLFF
CDR3 DNA: TGTGCCAGCAGTGACGGGACAACCTTCACAACTAATGAAAAACTGTTTTTT

D gene: -
J gene: TRBJ2-3
clone size: -
V gene: TRBV15
CDR3 protein: CATSMFRGGAPGTDTQYF
CDR3 DNA: TGTGCCACCAGCATGTTCCGAGGGGGGGCCCCTGGCACAGATACGCAGTATTTT

D gene: -
J gene: TRBJ2-7
clone size: -
V gene: TRBV27
CDR3 protein: CASRGNSQGGYEQYF
CDR3 DNA: TGTGCCAGCAGGGGAAATAGCCAGGGCGGATACGAGCAGTACTTC

D gene: -
J gene: TRBJ2-2
clone size: -
V gene: TRBV24-1
CDR3 protein: CATSDRGGELFF
CDR3 DNA: TGTGCCACCAGTGACAGAGGAGGGGAGCTGTTTTTT

D gene: TRBD2
J gene: TRBJ2-1
clone size: -
V gene: TRBV25-1
CDR3 protein: CASSPFLAGNEQFF
CDR3 DNA: TGTGCCAGCAGTCCCTTCCTAGCGGGGAATGAGCAGTTCTTC

D gene: -
J gene: TRBJ1-6
clone size: -
V gene: TRBV28
CDR3 protein: CASTFGQPNSPLHF
CDR3 DNA: TGTGCCAGCACCTTTGGACAGCCGAATTCACCCCTCCACTTT

D gene: TRBD1
J gene: TRBJ2-5
clone size: -
V gene: TRBV18
CDR3 protein: CASSKQGEETQYF
CDR3 DNA: TGTGCCAGCTCCAAACAGGGGGAAGAGACCCAGTACTTC

D gene: -
J gene: TRBJ1-2
clone size: -
V gene: TRBV12-5
CDR3 protein: CASGPETDSPNYGYTF
CDR3 DNA: TGTGCTAGTGGTCCTGAAACTGACAGCCCTAACTATGGCTACACCTTC

D gene: TRBD2
J gene: TRBJ2-5
clone size: once
V gene: TRBV27
CDR3 protein: CASSRGETSGLETQYF
CDR3 DNA: TGTGCCAGCAGCCGGGGGGAGACTAGCGGATTAGAGACCCAGTACTTC

D gene: TRBD1
J gene: TRBJ1-4
clone size: -
V gene: TRBV7-9
CDR3 protein: CASSVGQGNEKLFF
CDR3 DNA: TGTGCCAGCAGCGTAGGACAGGGGAACGAAAAACTGTTTTTT

D gene: TRBD1
J gene: TRBJ2-1
clone size: -
V gene: TRBV27
CDR3 protein: CASSFDRGAYNEQFF
CDR3 DNA: TGTGCCAGCAGTTTTGACAGGGGAGCCTACAATGAGCAGTTCTTC

D gene: -
J gene: TRBJ2-1
clone size: -
V gene: TRBV9
CDR3 protein: CASSVTGSSYNEQFF
CDR3 DNA: TGTGCCAGCAGCGTAACCGGGAGCTCCTACAATGAGCAGTTCTTC

D gene: TRBD2
J gene: TRBJ2-1
clone size: -
V gene: TRBV9
CDR3 protein: CASSASGGDNEQFF
CDR3 DNA: TGTGCCAGCAGCGCTAGCGGGGGGGACAATGAGCAGTTCTTC

D gene: -
J gene: TRBJ2-5
clone size: -
V gene: TRBV3-1/TRBV3-2
CDR3 protein: CASSQDVAGGGVQETQYF
CDR3 DNA: TGTGCCAGCAGCCAAGATGTGGCAGGGGGAGGTGTCCAAGAGACCCAGTACTTC

D gene: -
J gene: TRBJ1-4
clone size: -
V gene: TRBV30
CDR3 protein: CAWSVRGVGAGEKLFF
CDR3 DNA: TGTGCCTGGAGTGTACGGGGGGTAGGGGCAGGTGAAAAACTGTTTTTT

D gene: -
J gene: TRBJ1-1
clone size: -
V gene: TRBV4-2
CDR3 protein: CASSQVINTEAFF
CDR3 DNA: TGTGCCAGCAGCCAAGTCATCAACACTGAAGCTTTCTTT

D gene: TRBD1
J gene: TRBJ2-7
clone size: -
V gene: TRBV6-6
CDR3 protein: CASSPDRGYEQYF
CDR3 DNA: TGTGCCAGCAGTCCGGACAGGGGCTACGAGCAGTACTTC

D gene: -
J gene: TRBJ1-4
clone size: -
V gene: TRBV5-1
CDR3 protein: CASSLASGATNEKLFF
CDR3 DNA: TGCGCCAGCAGCTTGGCCTCGGGTGCAACTAATGAAAAACTGTTTTTT

D gene: -
J gene: TRBJ1-1
clone size: once
V gene: TRBV5-1
CDR3 protein: CASKFTDNTEAFF
CDR3 DNA: TGCGCCAGCAAGTTTACAGACAACACTGAAGCTTTCTTT

D gene: TRBD2
J gene: TRBJ2-1
clone size: -
V gene: TRBV27
CDR3 protein: CASSAWTSGIYYNEQFF
CDR3 DNA: TGTGCCAGCAGTGCATGGACTAGCGGGATCTACTACAATGAGCAGTTCTTC

D gene: -
J gene: TRBJ2-3
clone size: -
V gene: TRBV27
CDR3 protein: CASTRLGADTQYF
CDR3 DNA: TGTGCCAGCACCCGACTAGGGGCAGATACGCAGTATTTT

D gene: -
J gene: TRBJ1-6
clone size: -
V gene: TRBV5-1
CDR3 protein: CASSFSGGSPLHF
CDR3 DNA: TGCGCCAGCAGCTTCTCCGGGGGTTCACCCCTCCACTTT

D gene: TRBD1
J gene: TRBJ1-1
clone size: once
V gene: TRBV29-1
CDR3 protein: CSVPGQGGGMNTEAFF
CDR3 DNA: TGCAGCGTTCCGGGACAGGGTGGGGGAATGAACACTGAAGCTTTCTTT

D gene: TRBD2
J gene: TRBJ2-1
clone size: -
V gene: TRBV10-3
CDR3 protein: CAISEETSGSNEQFF
CDR3 DNA: TGTGCCATCAGTGAGGAGACTAGCGGGAGTAATGAGCAGTTCTTC

D gene: -
J gene: TRBJ1-5
clone size: -
V gene: TRBV15
CDR3 protein: CATQTASQGGIHQPQHF
CDR3 DNA: TGTGCCACGCAAACCGCATCCCAGGGAGGAATTCATCAGCCCCAGCATTTT

D gene: -
J gene: TRBJ2-2
clone size: -
V gene: TRBV18
CDR3 protein: CASSQWGPAGELFF
CDR3 DNA: TGTGCCAGCTCACAGTGGGGGCCGGCCGGGGAGCTGTTTTTT

D gene: -
J gene: TRBJ2-2
clone size: -
V gene: TRBV19
CDR3 protein: CASTLGAANTGELFF
CDR3 DNA: TGTGCCAGTACCTTGGGGGCCGCGAACACCGGGGAGCTGTTTTTT

D gene: TRBD1
J gene: TRBJ1-2
clone size: once
V gene: TRBV19
CDR3 protein: CASSPTGPYGYTF
CDR3 DNA: TGTGCCAGTAGTCCGACAGGGCCCTATGGCTACACCTTC

D gene: -
J gene: TRBJ2-2
clone size: -
V gene: TRBV27
CDR3 protein: CASSNRGTGELFF
CDR3 DNA: TGTGCCAGCAGTAATCGGGGCACCGGGGAGCTGTTTTTT

D gene: TRBD1
J gene: TRBJ1-1
clone size: -
V gene: TRBV7-8
CDR3 protein: CASSISTGLNTEAFF
CDR3 DNA: TGTGCCAGCAGCATCTCGACAGGGTTGAACACTGAAGCTTTCTTT

D gene: TRBD1
J gene: TRBJ1-1
clone size: -
V gene: TRBV7-8
CDR3 protein: CASSSAGQGGTEAFF
CDR3 DNA: TGTGCCAGCAGCTCGGCAGGACAGGGGGGAACTGAAGCTTTCTTT

D gene: TRBD1
J gene: TRBJ1-6
clone size: -
V gene: TRBV10-1
CDR3 protein: CASTHLSGQGTVPLHF
CDR3 DNA: TGCGCCAGCACCCACCTCTCGGGACAGGGGACGGTACCCCTCCACTTT

D gene: TRBD1
J gene: TRBJ1-1
clone size: -
V gene: TRBV2
CDR3 protein: CASSSWGRGLNTEAFF
CDR3 DNA: TGTGCCAGCAGTTCCTGGGGTAGGGGGCTCAACACTGAAGCTTTCTTT

D gene: TRBD2
J gene: TRBJ2-1
clone size: -
V gene: TRBV27
CDR3 protein: CASNGGRVYNEQFF
CDR3 DNA: TGTGCCAGCAACGGCGGGAGGGTCTACAATGAGCAGTTCTTC

D gene: -
J gene: TRBJ1-1
clone size: once
V gene: TRBV7-2
CDR3 protein: CASSIAPQVGAFF
CDR3 DNA: TGTGCCAGCAGTATCGCCCCACAGGTTGGAGCTTTCTTT

D gene: -
J gene: TRBJ1-5
clone size: -
V gene: TRBV2
CDR3 protein: CASSQDSFNQPQHF
CDR3 DNA: TGTGCCAGCAGTCAGGACAGTTTCAATCAGCCCCAGCATTTT

D gene: -
J gene: TRBJ1-2
clone size: -
V gene: TRBV3-1/TRBV3-2
CDR3 protein: CASSQRGYGGYTF
CDR3 DNA: TGTGCCAGCAGCCAACGAGGATATGGGGGCTACACCTTC

D gene: -
J gene: TRBJ1-6
clone size: once
V gene: TRBV19
CDR3 protein: CASAVTGSNSPLHF
CDR3 DNA: TGTGCCAGCGCCGTTACAGGGTCAAATTCACCCCTCCACTTT

D gene: TRBD2
J gene: TRBJ2-1
clone size: -
V gene: TRBV27
CDR3 protein: CASSLGTSGGNEQFF
CDR3 DNA: TGTGCCAGCAGCCTCGGGACTAGCGGGGGGAATGAGCAGTTCTTC

D gene: -
J gene: TRBJ2-7
clone size: -
V gene: TRBV4-1
CDR3 protein: CASSQDRGTGLDDEQYF
CDR3 DNA: TGCGCCAGCAGCCAAGATCGGGGGACGGGATTGGACGACGAGCAGTACTTC

D gene: TRBD1
J gene: TRBJ2-1
clone size: -
V gene: TRBV7-9
CDR3 protein: CASSSQGAFYNEQFF
CDR3 DNA: TGTGCCAGCAGCTCCCAGGGGGCCTTCTACAATGAGCAGTTCTTC

D gene: TRBD2
J gene: TRBJ2-7
clone size: -
V gene: TRBV18
CDR3 protein: CASSPGLAGGYEQYF
CDR3 DNA: TGTGCCAGCTCACCAGGACTAGCGGGAGGCTACGAGCAGTACTTC